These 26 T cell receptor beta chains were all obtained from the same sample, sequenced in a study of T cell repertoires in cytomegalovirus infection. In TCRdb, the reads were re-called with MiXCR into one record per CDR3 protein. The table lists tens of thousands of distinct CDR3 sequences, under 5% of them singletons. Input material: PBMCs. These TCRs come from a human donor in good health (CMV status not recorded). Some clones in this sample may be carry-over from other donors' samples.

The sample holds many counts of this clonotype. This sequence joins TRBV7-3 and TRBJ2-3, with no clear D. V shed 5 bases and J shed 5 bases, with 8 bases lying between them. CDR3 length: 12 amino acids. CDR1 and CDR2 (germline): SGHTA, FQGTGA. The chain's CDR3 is CASSPKGDTQYF. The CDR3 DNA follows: TGTGCCAGCAGCCCTAAGGGAGATACGCAGTATTTT.

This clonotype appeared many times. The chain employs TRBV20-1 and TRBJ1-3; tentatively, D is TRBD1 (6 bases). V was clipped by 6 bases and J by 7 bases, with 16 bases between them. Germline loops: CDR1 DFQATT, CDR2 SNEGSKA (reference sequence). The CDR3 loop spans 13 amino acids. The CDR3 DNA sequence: TGCAGTGCCTACCGGGACACGGATAACACCATATATTTT. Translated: CSAYRDTDNTIYF.

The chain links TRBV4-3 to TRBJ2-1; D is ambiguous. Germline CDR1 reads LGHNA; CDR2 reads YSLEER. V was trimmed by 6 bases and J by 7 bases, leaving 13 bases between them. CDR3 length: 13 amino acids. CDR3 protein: CASRQNRRNEQFF. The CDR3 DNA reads TGCGCCAGCAGACAAAATCGGCGAAATGAGCAGTTCTTC.

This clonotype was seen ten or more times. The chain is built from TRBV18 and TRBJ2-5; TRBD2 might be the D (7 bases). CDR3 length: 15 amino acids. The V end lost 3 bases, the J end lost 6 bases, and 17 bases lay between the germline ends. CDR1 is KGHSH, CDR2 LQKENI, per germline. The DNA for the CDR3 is TGTGCCAGCTCACCGACGACGGGGGGCGAAAAGACCCAGTACTTC. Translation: CASSPTTGGEKTQYF.

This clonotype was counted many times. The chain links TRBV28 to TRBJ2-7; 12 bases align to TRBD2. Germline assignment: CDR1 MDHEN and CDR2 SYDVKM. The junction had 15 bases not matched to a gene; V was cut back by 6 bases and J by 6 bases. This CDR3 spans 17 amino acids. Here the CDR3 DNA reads TGTGCCAGCAGAACCCCCCGACTAGCGGGAGAAACGGCCGAGCAGTACTTC. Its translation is CASRTPRLAGETAEQYF.

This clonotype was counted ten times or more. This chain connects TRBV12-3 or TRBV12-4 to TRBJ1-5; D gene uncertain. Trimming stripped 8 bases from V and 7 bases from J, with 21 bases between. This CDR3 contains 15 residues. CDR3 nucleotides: TGTGCCAGCGGCCCGGGTGGTAGGGTCGACCAGCCCCAGCATTTT. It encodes CASGPGGRVDQPQHF.

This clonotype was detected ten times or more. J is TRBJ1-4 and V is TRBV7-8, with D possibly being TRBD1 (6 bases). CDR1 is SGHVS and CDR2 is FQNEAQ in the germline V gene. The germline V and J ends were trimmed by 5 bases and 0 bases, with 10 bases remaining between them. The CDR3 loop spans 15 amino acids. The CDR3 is CASSPGVPTNEKLFF. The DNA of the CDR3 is TGTGCCAGCAGCCCAGGGGTACCAACTAATGAAAAACTGTTTTTT.

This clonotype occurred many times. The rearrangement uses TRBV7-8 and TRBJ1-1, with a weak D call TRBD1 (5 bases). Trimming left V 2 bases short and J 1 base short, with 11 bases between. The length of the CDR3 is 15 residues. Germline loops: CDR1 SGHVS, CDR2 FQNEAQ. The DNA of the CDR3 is TGTGCCAGCAGCTTATATCAGGGAAAGAACACTGAAGCTTTCTTT. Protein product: CASSLYQGKNTEAFF.

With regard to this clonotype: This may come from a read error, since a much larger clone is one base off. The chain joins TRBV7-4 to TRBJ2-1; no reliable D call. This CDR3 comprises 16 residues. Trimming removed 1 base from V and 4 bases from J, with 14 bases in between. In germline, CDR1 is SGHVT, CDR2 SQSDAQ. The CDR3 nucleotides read TGTGCCAGCAGCTTAGAACCTGCATTGCGGTACAATGAGCAGTTCTTC. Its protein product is CASSLEPALRYNEQFF.

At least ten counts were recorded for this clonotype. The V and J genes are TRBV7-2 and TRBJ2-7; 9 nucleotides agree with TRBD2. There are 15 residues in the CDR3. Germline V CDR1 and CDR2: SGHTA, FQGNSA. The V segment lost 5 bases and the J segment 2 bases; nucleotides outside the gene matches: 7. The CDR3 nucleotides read TGTGCCAGCAGCCCACCTTCTAGCGGGACCTACGAGCAGTACTTC. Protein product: CASSPPSSGTYEQYF.

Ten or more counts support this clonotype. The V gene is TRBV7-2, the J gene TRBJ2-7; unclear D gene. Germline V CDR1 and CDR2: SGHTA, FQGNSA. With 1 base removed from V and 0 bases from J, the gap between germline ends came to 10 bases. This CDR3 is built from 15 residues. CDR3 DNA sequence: TGTGCCAGCAGCTTAGATGCAGTCTACTCCTACGAGCAGTACTTC. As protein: CASSLDAVYSYEQYF.

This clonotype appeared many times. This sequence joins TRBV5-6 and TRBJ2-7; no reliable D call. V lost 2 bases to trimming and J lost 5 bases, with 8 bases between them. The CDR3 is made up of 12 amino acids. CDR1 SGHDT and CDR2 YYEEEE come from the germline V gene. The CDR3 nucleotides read TGTGCCAGCAGCTTCTTGGGTCACGAGCAGTACTTC. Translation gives CASSFLGHEQYF. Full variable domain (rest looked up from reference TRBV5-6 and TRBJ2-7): DAGVTQSPTHLIKTRGQQVTLRCSPKSGHDTVSWYQQALGQGPQFIFQYYEEEERQRGNFPDRFSGHQFPNYSSELNVNALLLGDSALYLCASSFLGHEQYFGPGTRLTVT.

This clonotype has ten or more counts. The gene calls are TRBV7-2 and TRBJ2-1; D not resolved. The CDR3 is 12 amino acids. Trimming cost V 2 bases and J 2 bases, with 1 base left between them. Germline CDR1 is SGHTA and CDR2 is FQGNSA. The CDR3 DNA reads TGTGCCAGCAGCTTAACCTACAATGAGCAGTTCTTC. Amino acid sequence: CASSLTYNEQFF.

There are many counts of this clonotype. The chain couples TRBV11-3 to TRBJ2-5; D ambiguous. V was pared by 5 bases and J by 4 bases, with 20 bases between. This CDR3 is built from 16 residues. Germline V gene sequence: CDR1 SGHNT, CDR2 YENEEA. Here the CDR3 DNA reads TGTGCCAGCAGCCCCCCCACGAGTAGGGCCCGAGAGACCCAGTACTTC. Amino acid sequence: CASSPPTSRARETQYF. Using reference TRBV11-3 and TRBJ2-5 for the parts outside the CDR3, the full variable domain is EAGVVQSPRYKIIEKKQPVAFWCNPISGHNTLYWYLQNLGQGPELLIRYENEEAVDDSQLPKDRFSAERLKGVDSTLKIQPAELGDSAVYLCASSPPTSRARETQYFGPGTRLLVL.

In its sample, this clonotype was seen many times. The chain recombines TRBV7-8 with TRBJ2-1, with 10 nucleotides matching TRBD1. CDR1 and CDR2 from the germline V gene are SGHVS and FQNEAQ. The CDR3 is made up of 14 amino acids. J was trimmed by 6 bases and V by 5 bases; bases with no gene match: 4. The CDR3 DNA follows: TGTGCCAGCAGCAAGGACAGGGGGGGCAATGAGCAGTTCTTC. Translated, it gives CASSKDRGGNEQFF.

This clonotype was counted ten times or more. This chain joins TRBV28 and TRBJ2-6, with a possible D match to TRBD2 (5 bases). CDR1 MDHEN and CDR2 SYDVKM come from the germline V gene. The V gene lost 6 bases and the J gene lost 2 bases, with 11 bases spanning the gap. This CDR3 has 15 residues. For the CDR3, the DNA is TGTGCCAGCAGGGAGAGGAGGCCTGGGGCCAACGTCCTGACTTTC. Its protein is CASRERRPGANVLTF.

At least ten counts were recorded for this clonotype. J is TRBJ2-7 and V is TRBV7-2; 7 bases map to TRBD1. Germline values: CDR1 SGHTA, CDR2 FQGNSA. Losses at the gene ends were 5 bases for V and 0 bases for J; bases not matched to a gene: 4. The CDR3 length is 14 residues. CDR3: CASSRDRVSYEQYF. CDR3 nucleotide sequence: TGTGCCAGCAGCAGAGACAGGGTCTCCTACGAGCAGTACTTC.

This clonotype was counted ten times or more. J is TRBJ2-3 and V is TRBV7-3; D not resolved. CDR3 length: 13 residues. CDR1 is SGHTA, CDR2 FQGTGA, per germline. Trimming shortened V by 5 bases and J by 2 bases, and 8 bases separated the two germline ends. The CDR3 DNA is TGTGCCAGCAGCCCCGGCTACACAGATACGCAGTATTTT. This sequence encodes CASSPGYTDTQYF.

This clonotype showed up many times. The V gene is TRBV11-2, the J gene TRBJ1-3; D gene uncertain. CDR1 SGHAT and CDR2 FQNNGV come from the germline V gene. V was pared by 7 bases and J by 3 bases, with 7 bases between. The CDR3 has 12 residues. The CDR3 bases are TGTGCCAGCACCCTATATGGAAACACCATATATTTT. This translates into CASTLYGNTIYF.

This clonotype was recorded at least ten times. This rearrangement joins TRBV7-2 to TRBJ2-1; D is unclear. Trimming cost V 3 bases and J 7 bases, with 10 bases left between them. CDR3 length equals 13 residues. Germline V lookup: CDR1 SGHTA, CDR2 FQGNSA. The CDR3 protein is CASSFPVRNEQFF. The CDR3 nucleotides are TGTGCCAGCAGCTTTCCCGTTCGGAATGAGCAGTTCTTC.

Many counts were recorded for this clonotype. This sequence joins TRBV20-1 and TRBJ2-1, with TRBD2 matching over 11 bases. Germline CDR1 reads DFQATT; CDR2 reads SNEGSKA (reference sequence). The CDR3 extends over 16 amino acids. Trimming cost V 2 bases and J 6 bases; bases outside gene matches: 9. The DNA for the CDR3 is TGCAGTGCTAGACCTCCTAGCGGGAGGATTAGCAATGAGCAGTTCTTC. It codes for CSARPPSGRISNEQFF.

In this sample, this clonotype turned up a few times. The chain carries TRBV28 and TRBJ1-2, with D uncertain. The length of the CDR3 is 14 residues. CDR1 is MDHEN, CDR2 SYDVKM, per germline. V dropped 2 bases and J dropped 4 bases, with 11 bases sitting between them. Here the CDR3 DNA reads TGTGCCAGCAGTTTAATGACGGGTAGCTATGGCTACACCTTC. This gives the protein CASSLMTGSYGYTF.

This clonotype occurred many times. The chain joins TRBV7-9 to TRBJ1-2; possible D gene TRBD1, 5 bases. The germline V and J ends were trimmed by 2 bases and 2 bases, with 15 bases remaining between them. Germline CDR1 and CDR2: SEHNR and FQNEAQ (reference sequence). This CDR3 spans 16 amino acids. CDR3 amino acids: CASSLTKGPLNYGYTF. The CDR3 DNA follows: TGTGCCAGCAGCTTAACGAAGGGGCCGCTAAACTATGGCTACACCTTC.

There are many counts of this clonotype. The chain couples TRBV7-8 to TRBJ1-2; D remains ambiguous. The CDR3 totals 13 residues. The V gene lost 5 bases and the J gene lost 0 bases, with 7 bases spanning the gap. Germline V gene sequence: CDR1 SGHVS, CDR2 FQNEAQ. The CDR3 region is CASSPTSNYGYTF. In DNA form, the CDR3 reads TGTGCCAGCAGCCCGACCTCTAACTATGGCTACACCTTC.

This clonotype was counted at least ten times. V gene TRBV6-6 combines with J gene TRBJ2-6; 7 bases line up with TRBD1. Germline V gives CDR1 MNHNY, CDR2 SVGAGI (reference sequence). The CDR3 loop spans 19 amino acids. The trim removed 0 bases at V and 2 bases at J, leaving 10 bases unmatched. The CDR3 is CASSYSVVGQGAGANVLTF. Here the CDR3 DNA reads TGTGCCAGCAGTTACTCCGTCGTTGGGCAGGGGGCTGGGGCCAACGTCCTGACTTTC.

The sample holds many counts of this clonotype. CDR3 coding DNA: TGTGCCAGCAGCTTGGCTAGCCCGAGCTCCTACGAGCAGTACTTC. Translation gives CASSLASPSSYEQYF. V is TRBV5-5 and J is TRBJ2-7; possibly TRBD2 for D (5 bases). Germline V gene lookup returns CDR1 SGHKS and CDR2 YYEKEE (reference sequence). The CDR3 contains 15 residues. Trimming removed 0 bases from V and 0 bases from J, with 10 bases in between.